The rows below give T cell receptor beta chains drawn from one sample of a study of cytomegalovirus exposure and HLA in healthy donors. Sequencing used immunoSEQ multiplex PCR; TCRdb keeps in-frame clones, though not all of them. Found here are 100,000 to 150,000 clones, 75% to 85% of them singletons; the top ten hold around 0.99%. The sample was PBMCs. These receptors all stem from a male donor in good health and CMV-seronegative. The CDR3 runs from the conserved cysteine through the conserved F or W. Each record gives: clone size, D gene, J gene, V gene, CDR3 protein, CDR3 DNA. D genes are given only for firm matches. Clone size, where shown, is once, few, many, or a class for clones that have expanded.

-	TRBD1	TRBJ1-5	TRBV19	CASTVRGDGNQPQHF	TGTGCCAGTACCGTCAGGGGGGACGGAAATCAGCCCCAGCATTTT
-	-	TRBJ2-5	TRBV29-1	CSVEDFGGRGVETQYF	TGCAGCGTTGAAGATTTCGGGGGGCGCGGTGTGGAGACCCAGTACTTC
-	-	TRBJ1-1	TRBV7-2	CASSSTQVTEAFF	TGTGCCAGCAGCTCGACACAGGTAACTGAAGCTTTCTTT
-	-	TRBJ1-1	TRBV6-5	CASSYGGENTEAFF	TGTGCCAGCAGTTACGGCGGCGAGAACACTGAAGCTTTCTTT
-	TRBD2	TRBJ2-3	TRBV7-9	CASSSSGVTDTQYF	TGTGCCAGCAGCTCGAGCGGGGTCACAGATACGCAGTATTTT
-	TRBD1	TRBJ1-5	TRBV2	CASSGTGESNQPQHF	TGTGCCAGCAGTGGGACAGGGGAGAGCAATCAGCCCCAGCATTTT
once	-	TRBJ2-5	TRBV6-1	CASIKRGGEETQYF	TGTGCCAGCATCAAAAGAGGAGGGGAAGAGACCCAGTACTTC
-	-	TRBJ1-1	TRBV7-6	CASSFTGNTEAFF	TGTGCCAGCAGCTTTACAGGGAACACTGAAGCTTTCTTT
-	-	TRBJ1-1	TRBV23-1	CASSPPRQRNTEAFF	TGCGCCAGCAGTCCCCCTAGACAGAGGAACACTGAAGCTTTCTTT
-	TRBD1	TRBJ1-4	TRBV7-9	CSSSSGDRTGGAEKLFF	TGTTCCAGCAGCTCTGGGGACAGGACAGGGGGAGCGGAAAAACTGTTTTTT
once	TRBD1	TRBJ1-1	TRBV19	CASTGQGTLNTEAFF	TGTGCCAGCACGGGACAGGGGACCTTGAACACTGAAGCTTTCTTT
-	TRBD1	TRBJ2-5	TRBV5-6	CASSLARGRETQYF	TGTGCCAGCAGCTTGGCTAGGGGGCGAGAGACCCAGTACTTC
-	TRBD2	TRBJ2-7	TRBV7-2	CASKERSGGYEQYF	TGTGCCAGCAAGGAGAGGAGCGGGGGCTACGAGCAGTACTTC
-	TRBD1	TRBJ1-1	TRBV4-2	CASSVRDSGNTEAFF	TGTGCCAGCAGCGTCCGGGACAGTGGGAACACTGAAGCTTTCTTT
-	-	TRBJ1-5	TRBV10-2	CASSRAEGQPQHF	TGCGCCAGCAGCCGCGCAGAGGGTCAGCCCCAGCATTTT
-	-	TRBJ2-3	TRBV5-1	CASSLEGQSTDTQYF	TGCGCCAGCAGCCTGGAGGGACAGAGCACAGATACGCAGTATTTT
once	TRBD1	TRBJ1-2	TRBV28	CASSLVGPGGYGYTF	TGTGCCAGCAGTTTAGTTGGTCCAGGGGGCTATGGCTACACCTTC
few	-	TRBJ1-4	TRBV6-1	CASSERGSNEKLFF	TGTGCCAGCAGTGAAAGGGGCAGTAATGAAAAACTGTTTTTT
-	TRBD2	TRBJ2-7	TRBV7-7	CASSLLAGGSEQYF	TGTGCTAGCAGCTTATTGGCGGGGGGGAGCGAGCAGTACTTC
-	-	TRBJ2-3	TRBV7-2	CASSSWLRGGDTQYF	TGTGCCAGCAGCTCGTGGCTCAGGGGTGGAGATACGCAGTATTTT
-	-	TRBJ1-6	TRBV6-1	CASSSDTDGFSPLHF	TGTGCCAGCAGTAGTGACACCGACGGATTCTCACCCCTCCACTTT
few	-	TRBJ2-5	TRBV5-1	CASSSTPQETQYF	TGCGCCAGCAGCTCGACACCGCAAGAGACCCAGTACTTC
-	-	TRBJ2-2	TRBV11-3	CASSLAANTGELFF	TGTGCCAGCAGCTTGGCTGCGAACACCGGGGAGCTGTTTTTT
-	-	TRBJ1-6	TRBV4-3	CASSQQGTYNSPLHF	TGCGCCAGCAGCCAGCAGGGGACCTATAATTCACCCCTCCACTTT
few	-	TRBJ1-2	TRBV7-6	CASSYTPSDGYTF	TGTGCCAGCAGCTACACACCCTCTGATGGCTACACCTTC
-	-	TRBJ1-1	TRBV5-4	CASSLGAVNTEAFF	TGTGCCAGCAGCTTGGGGGCCGTGAACACTGAAGCTTTCTTT
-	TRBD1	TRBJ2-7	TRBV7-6	CASSLAGTGTSSEQYF	TGTGCCAGCAGCTTAGCGGGGACAGGGACGTCTTCCGAGCAGTACTTC
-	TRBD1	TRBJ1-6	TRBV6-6	CASARGQSPLHF	TGTGCCAGCGCGAGGGGGCAATCACCCCTCCACTTT
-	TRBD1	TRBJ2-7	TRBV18	CASSPGQVPEQYF	TGTGCCAGCTCGCCAGGACAGGTCCCCGAGCAGTACTTC
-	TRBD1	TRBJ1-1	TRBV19	CASSSRGAGDTEAFF	TGTGCCAGTAGTAGCAGGGGGGCTGGGGACACTGAAGCTTTCTTT
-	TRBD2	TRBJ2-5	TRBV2	CASSERASGGVETQYF	TGTGCCAGCAGTGAACGGGCTAGCGGGGGGGTAGAGACCCAGTACTTC
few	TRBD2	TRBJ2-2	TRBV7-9	CASRRGLAGGPITGELFF	TGTGCCAGCAGGAGAGGACTAGCGGGGGGGCCGATCACCGGGGAGCTGTTTTTT
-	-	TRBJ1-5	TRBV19	CASSQTQGQPQHF	TGTGCCAGTAGTCAGACACAGGGCCAGCCCCAGCATTTT
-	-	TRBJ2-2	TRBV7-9	CASTPVAGELFF	TGTGCCAGCACCCCGGTGGCCGGGGAGCTGTTTTTT
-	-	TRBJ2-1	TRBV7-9	CASSLTQGGYNEQLF	TGTGCCAGCAGCTTAACACAGGGAGGGTACAATGAGCAGCTCTTC
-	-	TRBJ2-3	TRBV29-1	CSVWTRSTDTQYF	TGCAGCGTGTGGACAAGAAGCACAGATACGCAGTATTTT
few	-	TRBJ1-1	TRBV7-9	CASSLGRTEAFF	TGTGCCAGCAGCTTGGGGCGGACTGAAGCTTTCTTT
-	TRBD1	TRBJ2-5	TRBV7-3	CASSLLGQGSQETQYF	TGTGCCAGCAGCTTATTAGGACAGGGGTCTCAAGAGACCCAGTACTTC
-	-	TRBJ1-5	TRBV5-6	CASSPRGGQPQHF	TGTGCCAGCAGCCCGAGGGGGGGCCAGCCCCAGCATTTT
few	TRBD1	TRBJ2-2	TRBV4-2	CASTQGQTSTGELFF	TGTGCCAGCACCCAGGGACAGACGAGCACCGGGGAGCTGTTTTTT
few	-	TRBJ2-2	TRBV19	CASSDRNLGELFF	TGTGCCAGTAGTGACAGGAACCTCGGGGAGCTGTTTTTT
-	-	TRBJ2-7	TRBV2	CASQTTYEQYF	TGTGCCAGCCAAACAACCTACGAGCAGTACTTC
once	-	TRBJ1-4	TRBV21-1	CASSKDRRRDKRPLGNATNEKLFF	TGTGCCAGCAGCAAAGATCGGCGCCGGGACAAAAGGCCGCTTGGGAACGCAACTAATGAAAAACTGTTTTTT
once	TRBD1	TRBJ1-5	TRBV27	CASSFGTVGQPQHF	TGTGCCAGCAGTTTTGGGACAGTAGGTCAGCCCCAGCATTTT
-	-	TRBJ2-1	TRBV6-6	CASRTPGQGPFGQFF	TGTGCCAGCAGAACCCCGGGCCAGGGGCCCTTCGGGCAGTTCTTC
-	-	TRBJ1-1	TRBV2	CAGTVAGMNTEAFF	TGTGCCGGCACGGTGGCGGGAATGAACACTGAAGCTTTCTTT
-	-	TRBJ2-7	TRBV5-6	CASSLDMGYEQYF	TGTGCCAGCAGCTTGGACATGGGCTACGAGCAGTACTTC
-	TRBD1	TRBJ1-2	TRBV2	CASSRDREGYTF	TGTGCCAGCAGCCGGGACAGGGAAGGCTACACCTTC
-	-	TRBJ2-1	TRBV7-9	CASSLVARVIEQFF	TGTGCCAGCAGCTTAGTGGCCAGGGTCATCGAGCAGTTCTTC
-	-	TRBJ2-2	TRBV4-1	CASSQDGGLYGELFF	TGCGCCAGCAGCCAAGATGGGGGGTTATACGGGGAGCTGTTTTTT
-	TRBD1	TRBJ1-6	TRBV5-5	CASSLSGQGFSPLHF	TGTGCCAGCAGCTTATCTGGACAGGGATTTTCACCCCTCCACTTT
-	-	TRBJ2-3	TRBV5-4	CASSFAPTGGTDTQYF	TGTGCCAGCAGCTTCGCGCCGACAGGAGGTACAGATACGCAGTATTTT